These T cell receptor beta chains were read from a single sample in a study of blood T cell repertoires in COVID-19. Profiled with immunoSEQ multiplex PCR; TCRdb holds only in-frame clones, not every one. The sample has around 170,000 clones; roughly 87% are singletons. The sample comprised peripheral blood. Receptors originate from a woman aged 40 to 50 with acute or convalescent COVID-19. Each CDR3 is given with its conserved first and last residue. D genes are given only for firm matches. Clone size is not always given. Where it is, it says once, few, many or a class for expanded clones.

clone size: NA; J gene: TRBJ2-2; CDR3 length: 15; D gene: NA; V gene: TRBV7-7; CDR3 protein: CASSDGLEVTGELFF; CDR3 DNA: TGTGCCAGCAGCGATGGACTGGAAGTCACCGGGGAGCTGTTTTTT
clone size: NA; J gene: TRBJ1-5; CDR3 length: 17; D gene: NA; V gene: TRBV19; CDR3 protein: CASTPFVSDTRDQPQHF; CDR3 DNA: TGTGCCAGTACTCCCTTTGTTTCTGACACAAGAGATCAGCCCCAGCATTTT
clone size: NA; J gene: TRBJ1-6; CDR3 length: 16; D gene: TRBD1; V gene: TRBV7-2; CDR3 protein: CASNSPGQGSNSPLHF; CDR3 DNA: TGTGCCAGCAACTCGCCGGGACAGGGGAGCAATTCACCCCTCCACTTT
clone size: NA; J gene: TRBJ2-1; CDR3 length: 19; D gene: TRBD2; V gene: TRBV24-1; CDR3 protein: CATSDTPTSGRRRDHEQFF; CDR3 DNA: TGTGCCACCAGTGATACACCCACTAGCGGGAGACGTCGGGATCATGAGCAGTTCTTC
clone size: NA; J gene: TRBJ2-6; CDR3 length: 14; D gene: NA; V gene: TRBV5-4; CDR3 protein: CASSPFSGANVLTF; CDR3 DNA: TGTGCCAGCAGTCCTTTCTCTGGGGCCAACGTCCTGACTTTC
clone size: NA; J gene: TRBJ2-7; CDR3 length: 15; D gene: NA; V gene: TRBV10-1; CDR3 protein: CASIRKTQRTYEQYF; CDR3 DNA: TGCGCCAGCATTCGTAAGACCCAGCGTACCTACGAGCAGTACTTC
clone size: few; J gene: TRBJ1-2; CDR3 length: 16; D gene: TRBD1; V gene: TRBV7-3; CDR3 protein: CASSLTRQGESFGYTF; CDR3 DNA: TGTGCCAGCAGCTTAACGCGACAGGGGGAATCGTTTGGCTACACCTTC
clone size: few; J gene: TRBJ1-2; CDR3 length: 15; D gene: NA; V gene: TRBV9; CDR3 protein: CASSVGGRADYGYTF; CDR3 DNA: TGTGCCAGCAGCGTAGGAGGCAGGGCGGACTATGGCTACACCTTC
clone size: NA; J gene: TRBJ2-3; CDR3 length: 15; D gene: TRBD1; V gene: TRBV7-9; CDR3 protein: CASSSDRGSTDTQYF; CDR3 DNA: TGTGCCAGCAGCTCCGACAGGGGGAGCACAGATACGCAGTATTTT
clone size: NA; J gene: TRBJ2-1; CDR3 length: 13; D gene: NA; V gene: TRBV7-8; CDR3 protein: CASSNRDINEQFF; CDR3 DNA: TGTGCCAGCAGCAACCGGGACATCAATGAGCAGTTCTTC
clone size: NA; J gene: TRBJ2-1; CDR3 length: 14; D gene: NA; V gene: TRBV27; CDR3 protein: CASSPSRGANEQFF; CDR3 DNA: TGTGCCAGCAGTCCCTCCCGGGGAGCCAATGAGCAGTTCTTC
clone size: once; J gene: TRBJ1-1; CDR3 length: 15; D gene: NA; V gene: TRBV6-5; CDR3 protein: CASSHPQTPNAEAFF; CDR3 DNA: TGTGCCAGCAGTCACCCACAGACCCCGAACGCTGAAGCTTTCTTT
clone size: few; J gene: TRBJ2-3; CDR3 length: 15; D gene: NA; V gene: TRBV5-1; CDR3 protein: CASSLSPVSTDTQYF; CDR3 DNA: TGCGCCAGCAGCTTGAGTCCGGTCAGCACAGATACGCAGTATTTT
clone size: few; J gene: TRBJ1-1; CDR3 length: 15; D gene: TRBD1; V gene: TRBV19; CDR3 protein: CASSKNRGPDTEAFF; CDR3 DNA: TGTGCCAGTAGTAAAAACAGGGGTCCTGACACTGAAGCTTTCTTT
clone size: NA; J gene: TRBJ1-4; CDR3 length: 17; D gene: NA; V gene: TRBV15; CDR3 protein: CATSSLTPWKANEKLFF; CDR3 DNA: TGTGCCACCAGCAGCCTGACACCCTGGAAGGCTAATGAAAAACTGTTTTTT
clone size: NA; J gene: TRBJ1-6; CDR3 length: 18; D gene: TRBD1; V gene: TRBV6-1; CDR3 protein: CASSVDRVNSRRNSPLHF; CDR3 DNA: TGTGCCAGCAGTGTAGACAGGGTGAACAGTCGGCGTAATTCACCCCTCCACTTT
clone size: NA; J gene: TRBJ1-2; CDR3 length: 14; D gene: NA; V gene: TRBV9; CDR3 protein: CASSALLANYGYTF; CDR3 DNA: TGTGCCAGCAGCGCCCTTTTAGCTAACTATGGCTACACCTTC
clone size: NA; J gene: TRBJ1-5; CDR3 length: 15; D gene: TRBD1; V gene: TRBV7-2; CDR3 protein: CASSPGTGGNQPQHF; CDR3 DNA: TGTGCCAGCAGCCCCGGGACAGGGGGCAATCAGCCCCAGCATTTT
clone size: NA; J gene: TRBJ1-2; CDR3 length: 15; D gene: NA; V gene: TRBV28; CDR3 protein: CASSLDFVGGYGYTF; CDR3 DNA: TGTGCCAGCAGTTTGGACTTCGTGGGGGGCTATGGCTACACCTTC
clone size: NA; J gene: TRBJ1-1; CDR3 length: 13; D gene: TRBD1; V gene: TRBV19; CDR3 protein: CARQGQTNTEAFF; CDR3 DNA: TGTGCCAGACAGGGACAGACGAACACTGAAGCTTTCTTT
clone size: NA; J gene: TRBJ2-1; CDR3 length: 17; D gene: TRBD2; V gene: TRBV27; CDR3 protein: CASSSYLAGGNYNEQFF; CDR3 DNA: TGTGCCAGCAGTTCCTATCTAGCGGGGGGAAATTACAATGAGCAGTTCTTC
clone size: NA; J gene: TRBJ2-2; CDR3 length: 18; D gene: TRBD1; V gene: TRBV7-9; CDR3 protein: CASSVSLGTGLWTGELFF; CDR3 DNA: TGTGCCAGCAGCGTTAGCCTCGGGACAGGGTTGTGGACCGGGGAGCTGTTTTTT
clone size: NA; J gene: TRBJ1-2; CDR3 length: 14; D gene: NA; V gene: TRBV5-1; CDR3 protein: CASRPGSLDYGYTF; CDR3 DNA: TGCGCCAGCCGGCCCGGATCCCTAGACTATGGCTACACCTTC